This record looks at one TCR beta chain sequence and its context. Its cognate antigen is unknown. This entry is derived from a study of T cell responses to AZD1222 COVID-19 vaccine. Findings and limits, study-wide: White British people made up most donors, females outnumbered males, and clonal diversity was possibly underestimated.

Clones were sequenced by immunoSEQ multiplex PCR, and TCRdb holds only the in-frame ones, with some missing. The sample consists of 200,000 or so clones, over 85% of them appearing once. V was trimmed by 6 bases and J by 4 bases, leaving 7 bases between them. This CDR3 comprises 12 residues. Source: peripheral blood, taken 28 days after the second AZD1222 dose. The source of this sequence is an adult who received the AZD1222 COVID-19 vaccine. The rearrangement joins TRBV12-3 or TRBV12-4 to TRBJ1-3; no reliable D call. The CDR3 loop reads CASRDGGNTIYF. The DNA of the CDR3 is TGTGCCAGCAGGGACGGAGGAAACACCATATATTTT.